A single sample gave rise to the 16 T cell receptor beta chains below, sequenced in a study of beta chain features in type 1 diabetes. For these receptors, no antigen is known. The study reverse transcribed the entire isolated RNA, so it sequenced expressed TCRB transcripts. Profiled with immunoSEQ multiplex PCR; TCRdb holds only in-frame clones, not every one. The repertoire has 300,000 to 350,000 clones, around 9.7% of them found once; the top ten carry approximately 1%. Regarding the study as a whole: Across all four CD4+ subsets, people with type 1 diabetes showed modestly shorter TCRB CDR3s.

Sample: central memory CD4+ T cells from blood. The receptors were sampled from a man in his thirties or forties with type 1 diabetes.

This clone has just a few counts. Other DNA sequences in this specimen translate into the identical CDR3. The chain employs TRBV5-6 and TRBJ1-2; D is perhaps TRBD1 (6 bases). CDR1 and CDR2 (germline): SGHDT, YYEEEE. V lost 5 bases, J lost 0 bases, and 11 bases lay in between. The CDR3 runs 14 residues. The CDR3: CASSRGGSNYGYTF. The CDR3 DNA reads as TGTGCCAGCAGTAGAGGGGGATCTAACTATGGCTACACCTTC.

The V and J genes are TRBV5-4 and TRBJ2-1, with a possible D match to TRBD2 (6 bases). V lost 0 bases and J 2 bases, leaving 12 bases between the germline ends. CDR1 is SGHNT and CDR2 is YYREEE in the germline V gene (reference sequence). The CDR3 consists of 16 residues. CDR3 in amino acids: CASSLAGGPTYNEQFF. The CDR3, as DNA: TGTGCCAGCAGCTTGGCCGGGGGTCCAACCTACAATGAGCAGTTCTTC.

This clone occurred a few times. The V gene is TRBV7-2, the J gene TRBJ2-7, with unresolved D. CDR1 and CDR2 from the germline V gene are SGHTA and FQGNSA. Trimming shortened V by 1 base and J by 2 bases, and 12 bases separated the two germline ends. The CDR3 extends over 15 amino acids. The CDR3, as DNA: TGTGCCAGCAGCTTAGATGTAGGGAATGCCTACGAGCAGTACTTC. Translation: CASSLDVGNAYEQYF.

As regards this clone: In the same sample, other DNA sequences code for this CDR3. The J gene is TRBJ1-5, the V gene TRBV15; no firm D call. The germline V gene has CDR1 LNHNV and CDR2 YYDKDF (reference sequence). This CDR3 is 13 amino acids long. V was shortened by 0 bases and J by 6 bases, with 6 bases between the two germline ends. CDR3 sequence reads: CATSRDGGQPQHF. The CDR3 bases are TGTGCCACCAGCAGAGATGGTGGTCAGCCCCAGCATTTT.

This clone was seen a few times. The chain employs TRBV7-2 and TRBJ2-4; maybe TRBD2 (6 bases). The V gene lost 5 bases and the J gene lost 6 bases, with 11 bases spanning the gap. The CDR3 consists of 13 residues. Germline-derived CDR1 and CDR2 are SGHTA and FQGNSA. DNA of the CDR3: TGTGCCAGCAGCCCCGGGGGTCTAAACATTCAGTACTTC. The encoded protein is CASSPGGLNIQYF.

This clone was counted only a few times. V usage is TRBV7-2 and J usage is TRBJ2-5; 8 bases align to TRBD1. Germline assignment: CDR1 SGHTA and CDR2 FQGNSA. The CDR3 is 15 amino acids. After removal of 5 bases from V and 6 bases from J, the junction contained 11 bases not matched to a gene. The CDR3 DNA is TGTGCCAGCAGCCCATCGACAGGGGCCGGGAAGACCCAGTACTTC. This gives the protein CASSPSTGAGKTQYF.

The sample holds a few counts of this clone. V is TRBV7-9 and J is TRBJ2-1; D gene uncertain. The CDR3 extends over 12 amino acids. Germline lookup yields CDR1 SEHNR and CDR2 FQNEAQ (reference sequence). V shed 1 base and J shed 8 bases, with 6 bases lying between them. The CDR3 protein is CASSLVRHEQFF. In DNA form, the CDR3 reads TGTGCCAGCAGCTTAGTGCGGCATGAGCAGTTCTTC.

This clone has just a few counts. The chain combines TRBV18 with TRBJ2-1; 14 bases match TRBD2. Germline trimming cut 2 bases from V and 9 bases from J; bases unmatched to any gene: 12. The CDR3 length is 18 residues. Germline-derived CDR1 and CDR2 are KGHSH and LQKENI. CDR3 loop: CASSPTTYGTSGGSEQFF. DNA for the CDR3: TGTGCCAGCTCACCAACAACCTACGGGACTAGCGGGGGAAGTGAGCAGTTCTTC. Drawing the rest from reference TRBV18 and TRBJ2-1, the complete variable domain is NAGVMQNPRHLVRRRGQEARLRCSPMKGHSHVYWYRQLPEEGLKFMVYLQKENIIDESGMPKERFSAEFPKEGPSILRIQQVVRGDSAAYFCASSPTTYGTSGGSEQFFGPGTRLTVL.

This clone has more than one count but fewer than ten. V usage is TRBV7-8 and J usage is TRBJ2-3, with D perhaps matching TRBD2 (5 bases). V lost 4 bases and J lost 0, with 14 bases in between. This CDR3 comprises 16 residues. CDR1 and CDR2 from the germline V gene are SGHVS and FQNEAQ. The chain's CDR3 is CASSSRAVASTDTQYF. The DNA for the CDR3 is TGTGCCAGCAGCTCCAGAGCGGTTGCTAGCACAGATACGCAGTATTTT.

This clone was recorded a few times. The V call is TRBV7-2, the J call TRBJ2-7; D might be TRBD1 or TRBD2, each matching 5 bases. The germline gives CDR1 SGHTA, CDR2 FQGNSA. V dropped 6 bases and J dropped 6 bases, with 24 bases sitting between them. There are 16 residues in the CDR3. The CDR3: CASSPARDPSLREQYF. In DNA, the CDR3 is TGTGCCAGCAGTCCCGCCAGGGACCCCAGCCTTCGCGAGCAGTACTTC.

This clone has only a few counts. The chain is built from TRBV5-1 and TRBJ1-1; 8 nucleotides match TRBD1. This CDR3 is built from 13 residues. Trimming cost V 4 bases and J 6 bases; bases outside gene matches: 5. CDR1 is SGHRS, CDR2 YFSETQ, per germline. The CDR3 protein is CASSAIQGAEAFF. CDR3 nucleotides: TGCGCCAGCAGCGCTATACAGGGGGCTGAAGCTTTCTTT.

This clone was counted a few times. The CDR3, as DNA: TGTGCCAGCAGCTTAGGGGGGGATTACAATGAGCAGTTCTTC. This gives the protein CASSLGGDYNEQFF. The V call is TRBV11-2, the J call TRBJ2-1; maybe TRBD2 (6 bases). Germline V gene lookup returns CDR1 SGHAT and CDR2 FQNNGV. The CDR3 contains 14 residues. The V and J ends lost 1 base and 4 bases respectively, with 8 bases between them. Filled out from reference TRBV11-2 and TRBJ2-1, the complete variable domain reads EAGVAQSPRYKIIEKRQSVAFWCNPISGHATLYWYQQILGQGPKLLIQFQNNGVVDDSQLPKDRFSAERLKGVDSTLKIQPAKLEDSAVYLCASSLGGDYNEQFFGPGTRLTVL.

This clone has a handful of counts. CDR3 nucleotides: TGTGCCAGCAGTTCTCTCTCTGGAAACACCATATATTTT. Translated: CASSSLSGNTIYF. The J gene is TRBJ1-3, the V gene TRBV28; no firm D call. Deletions cut 4 bases from V and 0 bases from J, with 4 bases between. Germline CDR1 and CDR2: MDHEN and SYDVKM. This CDR3 contains 13 residues. Together with reference TRBV28 and TRBJ1-3, the CDR3 gives the full variable domain: DVKVTQSSRYLVKRTGEKVFLECVQDMDHENMFWYRQDPGLGLRLIYFSYDVKMKEKGDIPEGYSVSREKKERFSLILESASTNQTSMYLCASSSLSGNTIYFGEGSWLTVV.

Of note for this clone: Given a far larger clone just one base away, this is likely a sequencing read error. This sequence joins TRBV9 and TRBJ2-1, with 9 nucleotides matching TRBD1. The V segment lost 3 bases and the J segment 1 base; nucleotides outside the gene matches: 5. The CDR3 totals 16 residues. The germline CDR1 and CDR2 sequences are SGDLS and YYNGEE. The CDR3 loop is CASSGDGTGSYNEQFF. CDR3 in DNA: TGTGCCAGCAGCGGCGACGGGACAGGGTCCTACAATGAGCAGTTCTTC.

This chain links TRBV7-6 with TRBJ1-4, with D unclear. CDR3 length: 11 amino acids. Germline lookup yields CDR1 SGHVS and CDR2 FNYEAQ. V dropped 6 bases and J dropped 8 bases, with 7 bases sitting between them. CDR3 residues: CASRVTEKLFF. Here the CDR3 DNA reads TGTGCCAGCAGAGTAACCGAAAAACTGTTTTTT.

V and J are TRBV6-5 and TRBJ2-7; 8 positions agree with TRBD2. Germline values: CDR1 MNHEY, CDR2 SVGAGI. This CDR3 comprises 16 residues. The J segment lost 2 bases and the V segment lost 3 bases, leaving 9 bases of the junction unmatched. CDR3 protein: CASSYSGVVTAYEQYF. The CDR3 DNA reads TGTGCCAGCAGTTATAGCGGGGTAGTAACGGCCTACGAGCAGTACTTC.